The 10 T cell receptor beta chains reported below all come from one sample, sequenced in a study of Ad26.COV2.S vaccination and SARS-CoV-2 variants. This sample's treatment: around 19 received Ad26.COV2.S at low or high dose, single or two shots; roughly 5 received placebo; per-sample allocation not given. Day 63 following the first vaccine or placebo injection was when the samples were taken. Profiled with immunoSEQ multiplex PCR; TCRdb holds only in-frame clones, not every one. Among hundreds of thousands of clones listed, over 75% were seen once. Sequencing used peripheral blood, obtained in a trial of Ad26.COV2.S vaccine versus placebo. The receptors derive from a person aged 18-60 years who received the Ad26.COV2.S COVID-19 vaccine or a placebo.

The chain has TRBV15 and TRBJ2-7; 8 bases match TRBD1. Per germline, CDR1 LNHNV and CDR2 YYDKDF (reference sequence). The ends lost 3 bases at V and 0 bases at J; junction bases unmatched: 4. The CDR3 has 15 residues. CDR3 region: CATSSRTGSSYEQYF. The CDR3 DNA follows: TGTGCCACCAGCAGCCGGACAGGGAGCTCCTACGAGCAGTACTTC.

The chain combines TRBV30 with TRBJ2-3; the match to TRBD1 covers 7 bases. From germline, CDR1 is GTSNPN and CDR2 SVGIG (reference sequence). The CDR3 is 14 residues long. V shed 5 bases and J 4 bases; nucleotides not matched to a gene: 9. CDR3 bases: TGTGCCTGGGCCCCGCAGGGGGTTTCAGATACGCAGTATTTT. Its protein is CAWAPQGVSDTQYF. Full variable domain (remainder filled in from reference TRBV30 and TRBJ2-3): SQTIHQWPATLVQPVGSPLSLECTVEGTSNPNLYWYRQAAGRGLQLLFYSVGIGQISSEVPQNLSASRPQDRQFILSSKKLLLSDSGFYLCAWAPQGVSDTQYFGPGTRLTVL.

This clone has a single count. The J gene is TRBJ1-1, the V gene TRBV5-1; D is unresolved. CDR1 is SGHRS and CDR2 is YFSETQ in the germline V gene. Trimming left V 4 bases short and J 2 bases short, with 21 bases between. The CDR3 length is 17 residues. This CDR3 reads CASSPSFPGEGNTEAFF. CDR3 sequence (DNA): TGCGCCAGCAGCCCCTCCTTTCCCGGGGAGGGTAACACTGAAGCTTTCTTT.

The rearrangement links TRBV29-1 to TRBJ1-2; 7 bases fit TRBD1. In germline, CDR1 is SQVTM, CDR2 ANQGSEA. The V segment lost 2 bases and the J segment 2 bases; nucleotides outside the gene matches: 8. There are 15 residues in the CDR3. The CDR3 reads CSVELEGRGNYGYTF. CDR3 coding DNA: TGCAGCGTTGAATTAGAAGGCAGGGGGAACTATGGCTACACCTTC.

This clone appeared a single time. CDR3 sequence reads: CAWSPQGAEQYF. Here the CDR3 DNA reads TGTGCCTGGAGCCCCCAGGGGGCCGAGCAGTACTTC. This sequence joins TRBV30 and TRBJ2-7; TRBD1 agrees at 8 bases. Germline CDR1 and CDR2: GTSNPN and SVGIG (reference sequence). The CDR3 consists of 12 residues. V lost 3 bases, J lost 6 bases, and 4 bases stayed unmatched.

The rearrangement joins TRBV10-3 to TRBJ1-2; D remains ambiguous. From germline, CDR1 is ENHRY and CDR2 SYGVKD. There are 12 residues in the CDR3. The germline V and J ends were trimmed by 8 bases and 3 bases, with 10 bases remaining between them. The CDR3 sequence: CAIWAADYGYTF. The CDR3 region has the DNA TGTGCCATCTGGGCTGCGGACTATGGCTACACCTTC.

This clone was picked up a small number of times. The V gene is TRBV5-1, the J gene TRBJ1-3, with D unresolved. There are 14 residues in the CDR3. CDR1 SGHRS and CDR2 YFSETQ come from the germline V gene. The V and J ends lost 2 bases and 8 bases respectively, with 14 bases between them. The chain's CDR3 is CASSFGGYRDTIYF. CDR3 DNA: TGCGCCAGCAGCTTTGGAGGGTACCGAGACACCATATATTTT.

The V and J genes are TRBV5-5 and TRBJ2-5, with 8 bases fitting TRBD1. CDR3 length: 16 residues. The germline gives CDR1 SGHKS, CDR2 YYEKEE (reference sequence). J was trimmed by 5 bases and V by 2 bases; bases with no gene match: 11. DNA for the CDR3: TGTGCCAGCAGCTTTCCCCAGGGGGCTCCAGGTGAGACCCAGTACTTC. Protein: CASSFPQGAPGETQYF.

The gene calls are TRBV6-4 and TRBJ2-3, with D perhaps matching TRBD1 (5 bases). V lost 7 bases and J lost 6, with 20 bases in between. The germline V gene has CDR1 MRHNA and CDR2 SNTAGT. This CDR3 is built from 15 residues. The CDR3 DNA is TGTGCCAGCAAGAACAGGACCGGTCCGCGGGATACGCAGTATTTT. Translated, it gives CASKNRTGPRDTQYF.

The DNA of the CDR3 is TGTGCCAGCAGCTTAAGGGGACGTTCTAGCACAGATACGCAGTATTTT. As protein: CASSLRGRSSTDTQYF. The genes are TRBV7-3 and TRBJ2-3; D tentatively reads TRBD1 or TRBD2 (5 bases each). The CDR3 runs 16 residues. Germline V CDR1 and CDR2: SGHTA, FQGTGA. Between the trimmed V and J ends, which lost 1 base and 0 bases, there was a span of 11 bases.